A selection of T cell receptor beta chains follows, all from one sample in a study of blood T cells in healthy people across ages. TCRdb reprocessed the 5' RACE reads via MiXCR and lists one record per CDR3 protein. The sample contains about 500,000 distinct CDR3 sequences, less than 25% of which appear only once. These data were also filed under a second study, of T cells of mothers and their children.

Specimen: blood. The receptors were gathered from a boy between 10 and 17 years old in good health. Each CDR3 is given with its conserved first and last residue. Fields, in order: D gene, clone size, J gene, V gene, CDR3 DNA, CDR3 protein. D genes are given only for firm matches. Size is omitted from some rows. Given values are once, few, many or a class for expanded clones.

d_call: NA
clone_size: NA
j_call: TRBJ2-5
v_call: TRBV7-9
cdr3_nt: TGTGCTAGCAGCTTTACGGACCAAGAGACCCAGTACTTC
cdr3_aa: CASSFTDQETQYF

d_call: NA
clone_size: few
j_call: TRBJ1-4
v_call: TRBV4-1
cdr3_nt: TGCGCCAGCAGCCCGGGGGGTACAACAACTAATGAAAAACTGTTTTTT
cdr3_aa: CASSPGGTTTNEKLFF

d_call: NA
clone_size: NA
j_call: TRBJ2-1
v_call: TRBV7-3
cdr3_nt: TGTGCCAGCAGCCCGTGGCCTGGGTATAATGAGCAGTTCTTC
cdr3_aa: CASSPWPGYNEQFF

d_call: TRBD1
clone_size: few
j_call: TRBJ2-7
v_call: TRBV27
cdr3_nt: TGTGCCAGCAGTTCCCCTGGGACAGGGAGAGGCTACGAGCAGTACTTC
cdr3_aa: CASSSPGTGRGYEQYF

d_call: NA
clone_size: few
j_call: TRBJ1-1
v_call: TRBV25-1
cdr3_nt: TGTGCCAGCAGTGAGGGACGGCTCACTGAAGCTTTCTTT
cdr3_aa: CASSEGRLTEAFF

d_call: NA
clone_size: NA
j_call: TRBJ2-7
v_call: TRBV12-3/TRBV12-4
cdr3_nt: TGTGCCAGCAGTTTGAGTCAGGGTGCCCACGGGCAGTACTTC
cdr3_aa: CASSLSQGAHGQYF

d_call: NA
clone_size: few
j_call: TRBJ2-1
v_call: TRBV7-2
cdr3_nt: TGTGCCAGCAGACGCAGCACCGGGACTCTTTCCTACAATGAGCAGTTCTTC
cdr3_aa: CASRRSTGTLSYNEQFF

d_call: NA
clone_size: NA
j_call: TRBJ2-7
v_call: TRBV20-1
cdr3_nt: TGCAGCCCGGGGGGCCCATACGAGCAGTACTTC
cdr3_aa: CSPGGPYEQYF

d_call: NA
clone_size: NA
j_call: TRBJ2-5
v_call: TRBV18
cdr3_nt: TGTGCCAGCTCACCACCGGGGCTGGTTGAGGAGACCCAGTACTTC
cdr3_aa: CASSPPGLVEETQYF

d_call: NA
clone_size: NA
j_call: TRBJ2-2
v_call: TRBV7-8
cdr3_nt: TGTGCCAGCAGCTTATTTACAGGGTTGGCCGGGGAGCTGTTTTTT
cdr3_aa: CASSLFTGLAGELFF

d_call: NA
clone_size: few
j_call: TRBJ2-3
v_call: TRBV24-1
cdr3_nt: TGTGCCACCAGTGATGAGGGCACGGCAGATACGCAGTATTTT
cdr3_aa: CATSDEGTADTQYF

d_call: TRBD2
clone_size: NA
j_call: TRBJ2-2
v_call: TRBV20-1
cdr3_nt: TGCAGTGCTAGAGATACGGGATGTCGGGGACTAGCCGGGACCGGGGAGCTGTTTTTT
cdr3_aa: CSARDTGCRGLAGTGELFF

d_call: TRBD1
clone_size: few
j_call: TRBJ2-7
v_call: TRBV9
cdr3_nt: TGTGCCAGCAGCCCAGAAACCGGGACAGGGCCCCACGAGCAGTACTTC
cdr3_aa: CASSPETGTGPHEQYF

d_call: NA
clone_size: NA
j_call: TRBJ1-5
v_call: TRBV3-1
cdr3_nt: TGTGCCAGCAGCCAAGGCCGAGGCCAGCCCCAGCATTTT
cdr3_aa: CASSQGRGQPQHF

d_call: NA
clone_size: few
j_call: TRBJ2-7
v_call: TRBV29-1
cdr3_nt: TGCAGCGTTGAAAGTCCTCAGGGCTACGAGCAGTACTTC
cdr3_aa: CSVESPQGYEQYF

d_call: NA
clone_size: many
j_call: TRBJ2-5
v_call: TRBV7-9
cdr3_nt: TGTGCCAGCAGCTTATCAGGGCAGGAGACCCAGTACTTC
cdr3_aa: CASSLSGQETQYF

d_call: NA
clone_size: few
j_call: TRBJ2-5
v_call: TRBV20-1
cdr3_nt: TGCAGTGCTAGAGATTCGTTGGGATACGGGACCCAGTACTTC
cdr3_aa: CSARDSLGYGTQYF

d_call: NA
clone_size: few
j_call: TRBJ1-4
v_call: TRBV7-6
cdr3_nt: TGTGCCAGCAGCATTTTTCAAGGTGAAAAACTGTTTTTT
cdr3_aa: CASSIFQGEKLFF

d_call: TRBD1
clone_size: NA
j_call: TRBJ2-7
v_call: TRBV12-3/TRBV12-4
cdr3_nt: TGTGCCAGCAGTTTTGGCGAGGGACAGGGAGGGGCCTACGAGCAGTACTTC
cdr3_aa: CASSFGEGQGGAYEQYF

d_call: TRBD2
clone_size: NA
j_call: TRBJ2-1
v_call: TRBV20-1
cdr3_nt: TGCAGTGCTAGTCCTGGCGGGAGTTACAATGAGCAATTCTTC
cdr3_aa: CSASPGGSYNEQFF

d_call: TRBD2
clone_size: few
j_call: TRBJ2-7
v_call: TRBV18
cdr3_nt: TGTGCCAGCTCACCGGGACTAGAGTACGAGCAGTACTTC
cdr3_aa: CASSPGLEYEQYF

d_call: NA
clone_size: many
j_call: TRBJ2-5
v_call: TRBV6-5
cdr3_nt: TGCGCCAGCAGCCGGACAGTCCAAGAGACCCAGTACTTC
cdr3_aa: CASSRTVQETQYF

d_call: NA
clone_size: few
j_call: TRBJ1-5
v_call: TRBV7-8
cdr3_nt: TGTGCCAGCAGCTTAAGAGGGGTAAACAATCAGCCCCAGCATTTT
cdr3_aa: CASSLRGVNNQPQHF

d_call: NA
clone_size: NA
j_call: TRBJ1-2
v_call: TRBV5-6
cdr3_nt: TGTGCCAGCAGCTTTCGGTCTCCCTATGGCTACACCTTC
cdr3_aa: CASSFRSPYGYTF

d_call: NA
clone_size: few
j_call: TRBJ2-3
v_call: TRBV7-2
cdr3_nt: TGTGCCAGCAGCTTAGCGGGCACATCACCGACAGATACGCAGTATTTT
cdr3_aa: CASSLAGTSPTDTQYF

d_call: NA
clone_size: few
j_call: TRBJ2-7
v_call: TRBV6-6
cdr3_nt: TGTGCCAGCGGGGGAACGGGAGAGCAGTACTTC
cdr3_aa: CASGGTGEQYF

d_call: TRBD2
clone_size: many
j_call: TRBJ2-7
v_call: TRBV5-1
cdr3_nt: TGCGCCAGCAGCTCGGGACTAGCGGGAGAAGAGCAGTACTTC
cdr3_aa: CASSSGLAGEEQYF

d_call: NA
clone_size: NA
j_call: TRBJ2-5
v_call: TRBV6-1
cdr3_nt: TGTGCCAGCGAAGGCAGCTCCTACGAGCAGCACTTC
cdr3_aa: CASEGSSYEQHF

d_call: NA
clone_size: NA
j_call: TRBJ2-1
v_call: TRBV5-1
cdr3_nt: TGCGCCAGCAGCTTGTCCCTTAACAATGAGCAGTTCTTC
cdr3_aa: CASSLSLNNEQFF

d_call: NA
clone_size: NA
j_call: TRBJ1-5
v_call: TRBV4-2
cdr3_nt: TGTGCCAGCAGCCAAGATTCAAGGGATTCTAATCAGCCCCGGCATTTT
cdr3_aa: CASSQDSRDSNQPRHF

d_call: NA
clone_size: NA
j_call: TRBJ2-2
v_call: TRBV7-2
cdr3_nt: TGTGCCAGCAGCCCTTTAACATGGGTTGCGGCCGGGGAGCTGTTTTTT
cdr3_aa: CASSPLTWVAAGELFF

d_call: TRBD2
clone_size: NA
j_call: TRBJ2-7
v_call: TRBV28
cdr3_nt: TGTGCCAGCAGTCCGCGGGGGGGCGAGCAGTACTTC
cdr3_aa: CASSPRGGEQYF

d_call: NA
clone_size: NA
j_call: TRBJ2-1
v_call: TRBV7-9
cdr3_nt: TGTGCCAGCAGCGGGGTTCCTGAGCAGTTCTTC
cdr3_aa: CASSGVPEQFF

d_call: NA
clone_size: NA
j_call: TRBJ2-3
v_call: TRBV20-1
cdr3_nt: TGCAGTGCGGGGAGGTCCAGCACAGATACGCAGTATTTT
cdr3_aa: CSAGRSSTDTQYF

d_call: TRBD1
clone_size: NA
j_call: TRBJ1-5
v_call: TRBV7-2
cdr3_nt: TGTGCCAGCAGCCCCACACGGACAGGGGGCAATCAGCCCCAGCATTTT
cdr3_aa: CASSPTRTGGNQPQHF

d_call: TRBD2
clone_size: few
j_call: TRBJ2-7
v_call: TRBV9
cdr3_nt: TGTGCCAGCAGCGTAGATCGGGGGGGGGCCCCGGGATACGAGCAGTACTTC
cdr3_aa: CASSVDRGGAPGYEQYF

d_call: TRBD1
clone_size: few
j_call: TRBJ1-2
v_call: TRBV7-6
cdr3_nt: TGTGCCAGCAGCTCTACCGGGACAGGGGGTTATGGCTACACCTTC
cdr3_aa: CASSSTGTGGYGYTF

d_call: NA
clone_size: few
j_call: TRBJ2-7
v_call: TRBV6-5
cdr3_nt: TGTGCCAGCAGCTACAATGGACGTCACGGCTACGAGCAGTACTTC
cdr3_aa: CASSYNGRHGYEQYF

d_call: TRBD2
clone_size: NA
j_call: TRBJ2-5
v_call: TRBV28
cdr3_nt: TGTGCCAGCAGCCGTGGACTAGCGGGAGTACAAGAGACCCAGTACTTC
cdr3_aa: CASSRGLAGVQETQYF

d_call: NA
clone_size: NA
j_call: TRBJ2-3
v_call: TRBV10-3
cdr3_nt: TGTGCCATCAGTGGATCCGACGGGGGTACGCAGTATTTT
cdr3_aa: CAISGSDGGTQYF

d_call: TRBD2
clone_size: NA
j_call: TRBJ2-1
v_call: TRBV4-2
cdr3_nt: TGTGCCAGCAGCCAACCTAGCGGGGATGAGCAGTTCTTC
cdr3_aa: CASSQPSGDEQFF

d_call: NA
clone_size: few
j_call: TRBJ2-5
v_call: TRBV2
cdr3_nt: TGTGCCACCCGTAGGGACCGCTACCAAGGGACCCAGTACTTC
cdr3_aa: CATRRDRYQGTQYF

d_call: NA
clone_size: NA
j_call: TRBJ2-7
v_call: TRBV7-6
cdr3_nt: TGTGCCAGCAGCTTCCACGGAAAGGAGCAGTACTTC
cdr3_aa: CASSFHGKEQYF

d_call: NA
clone_size: NA
j_call: TRBJ1-2
v_call: TRBV7-2
cdr3_nt: TGTGCCAGCAGCCTACGGGGGAGAGGGGGCTACACCTTC
cdr3_aa: CASSLRGRGGYTF

d_call: NA
clone_size: NA
j_call: TRBJ1-4
v_call: TRBV20-1
cdr3_nt: TGCAGCGCCCGGAGGACTAATGAAAAACTGTTTTTT
cdr3_aa: CSARRTNEKLFF

d_call: NA
clone_size: NA
j_call: TRBJ1-2
v_call: TRBV7-8
cdr3_nt: TGTGCCAGCAGCTTAGGGATCGGTGACTATGGCTACACCTTC
cdr3_aa: CASSLGIGDYGYTF

d_call: NA
clone_size: NA
j_call: TRBJ2-4
v_call: TRBV27
cdr3_nt: TGTGCCAGCAGCCGGCAGGGGTTCAAAAACATTCAGTACTTC
cdr3_aa: CASSRQGFKNIQYF

d_call: NA
clone_size: NA
j_call: TRBJ2-7
v_call: TRBV20-1
cdr3_nt: TGCAGTGCAGGACAGAGTTTCGAGCAGTACTTC
cdr3_aa: CSAGQSFEQYF

d_call: NA
clone_size: few
j_call: TRBJ2-7
v_call: TRBV7-9
cdr3_nt: TGTGCCAGCAGTCTTGGGCTGCCTGGCGAGCAGTACTTC
cdr3_aa: CASSLGLPGEQYF

d_call: NA
clone_size: NA
j_call: TRBJ2-3
v_call: TRBV7-3
cdr3_nt: TGTGCCAGCAGCATTCATGACCAGGGAGATACGCAGTATTTT
cdr3_aa: CASSIHDQGDTQYF

d_call: NA
clone_size: few
j_call: TRBJ1-2
v_call: TRBV29-1
cdr3_nt: TGCAGCGTTGAAGATAAAGGACGGGGGTGGGGCTACACCTTC
cdr3_aa: CSVEDKGRGWGYTF

d_call: NA
clone_size: few
j_call: TRBJ1-5
v_call: TRBV28
cdr3_nt: TGTGCCAGCGGGGCAGGGCTTAATCAGCCCCAGCATTTT
cdr3_aa: CASGAGLNQPQHF

d_call: NA
clone_size: NA
j_call: TRBJ1-1
v_call: TRBV6-5
cdr3_nt: TGTGCCAGCAGTTACAGGATCCCGACAGGCCGCGGGACTGAAGCTTTCTTT
cdr3_aa: CASSYRIPTGRGTEAFF

d_call: TRBD1
clone_size: NA
j_call: TRBJ1-2
v_call: TRBV6-6
cdr3_nt: TGTGCCAGCAGTTCAGACAGGGTGGGCTATGGCTACACCTTC
cdr3_aa: CASSSDRVGYGYTF

d_call: NA
clone_size: NA
j_call: TRBJ2-7
v_call: TRBV7-2
cdr3_nt: TGTGCCAGCAGCTCCAGGGTCTCCTACGAGCAGTACTTC
cdr3_aa: CASSSRVSYEQYF